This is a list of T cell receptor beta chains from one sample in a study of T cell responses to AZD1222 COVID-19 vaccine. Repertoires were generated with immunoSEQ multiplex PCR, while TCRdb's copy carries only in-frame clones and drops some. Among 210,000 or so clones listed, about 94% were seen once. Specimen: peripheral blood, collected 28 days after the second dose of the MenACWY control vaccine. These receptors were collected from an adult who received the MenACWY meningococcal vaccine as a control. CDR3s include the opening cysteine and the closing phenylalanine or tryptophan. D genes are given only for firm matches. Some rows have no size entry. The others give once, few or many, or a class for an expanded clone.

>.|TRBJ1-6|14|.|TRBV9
CASSVAGEYSPLHF
TGTGCCAGCAGCGTAGCTGGGGAGTATTCACCCCTCCACTTT
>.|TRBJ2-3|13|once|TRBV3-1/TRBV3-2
CASSQDQPDTQYF
TGTGCCAGCAGCCAAGATCAACCAGATACGCAGTATTTT
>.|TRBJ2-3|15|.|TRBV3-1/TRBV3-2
CASSQIGSHTDTQYF
TGTGCCAGCAGCCAAATCGGAAGCCACACAGATACGCAGTATTTT
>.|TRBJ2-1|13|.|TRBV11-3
CASSYYPGGEQFF
TGTGCCAGCAGCTATTACCCGGGCGGTGAGCAGTTCTTC
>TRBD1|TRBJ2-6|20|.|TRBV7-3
CASSSEDRGYHHSGANVLTF
TGTGCCAGCAGCTCGGAGGACAGGGGATATCATCACTCTGGGGCCAACGTCCTGACTTTC
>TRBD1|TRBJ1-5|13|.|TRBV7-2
CASSLDRVQPQHF
TGTGCCAGCAGCCTAGACAGGGTTCAGCCCCAGCATTTT
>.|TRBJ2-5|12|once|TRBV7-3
CASSSSGETQYF
TGTGCCAGCAGCTCTTCCGGGGAGACCCAGTACTTC
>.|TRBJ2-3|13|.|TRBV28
CASRGGGTDTQYF
TGTGCCAGCCGGGGCGGGGGCACAGATACGCAGTATTTT
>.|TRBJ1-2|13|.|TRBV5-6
CASSPPQNYGYTF
TGTGCCAGCAGCCCCCCTCAGAACTATGGCTACACCTTC
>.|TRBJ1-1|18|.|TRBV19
CASSESGTLVRANTEAFF
TGTGCCAGTAGTGAGTCCGGGACATTAGTTCGGGCGAACACTGAAGCTTTCTTT
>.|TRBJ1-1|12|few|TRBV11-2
CASSLVEGEAFF
TGTGCCAGCAGCTTAGTTGAGGGTGAAGCTTTCTTT
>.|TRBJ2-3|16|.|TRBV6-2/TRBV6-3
CASSYLGRASTDTQYF
TGTGCCAGCAGTTACTTGGGGCGGGCGAGCACAGATACGCAGTATTTT
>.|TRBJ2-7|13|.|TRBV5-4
CASSLVTTYEQYF
TGTGCCAGCAGCTTGGTTACAACCTACGAGCAGTACTTC
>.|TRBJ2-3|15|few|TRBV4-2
CASSQAGEATDTQYF
TGTGCCAGCAGCCAAGCGGGAGAAGCCACAGATACGCAGTATTTT
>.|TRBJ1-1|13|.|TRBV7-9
CASSPDMNTEAFF
TGTGCCAGCAGCCCGGACATGAACACTGAAGCTTTCTTT
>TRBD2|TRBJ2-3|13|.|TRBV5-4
CASMTSGTDTQYF
TGTGCCAGCATGACTAGCGGCACAGATACGCAGTATTTT
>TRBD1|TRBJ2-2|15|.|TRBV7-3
CASSSGQGAGGELFF
TGTGCCAGCAGCTCCGGACAGGGGGCGGGCGGGGAGCTGTTTTTT
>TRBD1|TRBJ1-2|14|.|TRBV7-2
CASSPTGPNYGYTF
TGTGCCAGCAGCCCGACAGGGCCTAACTATGGCTACACCTTC
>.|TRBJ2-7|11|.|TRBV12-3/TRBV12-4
CARLLTYEQYF
TGTGCCAGGCTTTTAACCTACGAGCAGTACTTC
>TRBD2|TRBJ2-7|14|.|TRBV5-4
CASSPWTSSYEQYF
TGTGCCAGCAGCCCCTGGACTAGCAGTTACGAGCAGTACTTC
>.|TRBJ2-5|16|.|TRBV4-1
CASSQEPEGRIETQYF
TGCGCCAGCAGCCAAGAGCCGGAGGGAAGGATTGAGACCCAGTACTTC
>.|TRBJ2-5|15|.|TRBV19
CASSISGTPEGTQYF
TGTGCCAGTAGTATTTCCGGGACGCCAGAGGGGACCCAGTACTTC
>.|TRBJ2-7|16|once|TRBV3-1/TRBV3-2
CASSGLPLASFYEQYF
TGTGCCAGCAGCGGGCTCCCACTAGCCTCCTTCTACGAGCAGTACTTC
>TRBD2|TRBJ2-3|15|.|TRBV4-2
CASSHPSGSGDTQYF
TGTGCCAGCAGCCACCCTAGCGGGAGTGGTGATACGCAGTATTTT
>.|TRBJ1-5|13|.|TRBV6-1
CASSERWRQPQHF
TGTGCCAGCAGTGAACGTTGGCGGCAGCCCCAGCATTTT
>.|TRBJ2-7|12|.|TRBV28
CAARGVTYEQYF
TGTGCCGCCCGCGGGGTAACCTACGAGCAGTACTTC
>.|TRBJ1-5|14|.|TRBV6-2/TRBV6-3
CASSYSGAESSQHF
TGTGCCAGCAGTTATTCAGGGGCCGAGTCGTCCCAGCATTTT
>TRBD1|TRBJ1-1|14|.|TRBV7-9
CASSPRQGITEAFF
TGTGCCAGCAGCCCCCGACAGGGGATCACTGAAGCTTTCTTT
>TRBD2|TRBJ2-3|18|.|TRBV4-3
CASSQDPGGGLGTDTQYF
TGCGCCAGCAGCCAAGATCCGGGGGGGGGCCTGGGCACAGATACGCAGTATTTT
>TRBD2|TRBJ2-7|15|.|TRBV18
CASSRTSGSSYEQYF
TGTGCCAGCTCTCGGACTAGCGGTAGCTCCTACGAGCAGTACTTC
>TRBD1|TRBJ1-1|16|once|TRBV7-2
CASSLGVLDRGTEAFF
TGTGCCAGCAGCTTAGGAGTACTGGACAGGGGAACTGAAGCTTTCTTT
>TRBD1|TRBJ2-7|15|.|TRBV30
CAWSRLGQGAGEQYF
TGTGCCTGGAGTAGGCTAGGACAGGGGGCTGGGGAGCAGTACTTC
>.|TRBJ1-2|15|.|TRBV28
CASNPTDKLYYGYTF
TGTGCCAGCAATCCGACAGACAAATTATACTATGGCTACACCTTC
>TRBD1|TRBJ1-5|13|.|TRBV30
CAWSPRRQGARHF
TGTGCCTGGAGCCCCCGGAGGCAGGGGGCACGGCATTTT
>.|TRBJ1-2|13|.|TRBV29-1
CSVSRLSNYGYTF
TGCAGCGTAAGCAGGTTATCTAACTATGGCTACACCTTC
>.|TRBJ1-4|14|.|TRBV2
CASSWGGAGEKLFF
TGTGCCAGCAGCTGGGGGGGGGCCGGTGAAAAACTGTTTTTT
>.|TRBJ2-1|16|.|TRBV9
CASSVATGVARNEQFF
TGTGCCAGCAGCGTCGCCACCGGGGTAGCGCGCAATGAGCAGTTCTTC
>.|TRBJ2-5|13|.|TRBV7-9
CASSLEGGEAQYF
TGTGCCAGCAGCTTAGAAGGAGGCGAGGCCCAGTACTTC
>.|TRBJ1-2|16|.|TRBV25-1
CASSESGASGDYGYTF
TGTGCCAGCAGTGAATCCGGCGCCTCTGGGGACTATGGCTACACCTTC
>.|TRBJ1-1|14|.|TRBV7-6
CASTPGHLNTEAFF
TGTGCCAGCACACCGGGACACTTGAACACTGAAGCTTTCTTT
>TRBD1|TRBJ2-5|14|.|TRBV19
CASSQGAPRETQYF
TGTGCCAGTAGTCAGGGGGCGCCCCGGGAGACCCAGTACTTC
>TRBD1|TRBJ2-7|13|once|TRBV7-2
CASSAQGGDEQYF
TGTGCCAGCAGCGCACAGGGGGGAGACGAGCAGTACTTC
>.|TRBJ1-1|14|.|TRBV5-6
CASSLGPGKVEAFF
TGTGCCAGCAGCTTGGGACCAGGAAAAGTTGAAGCTTTCTTT
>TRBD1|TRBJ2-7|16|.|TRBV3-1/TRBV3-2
CASSQPGTGFSYEQYF
TGTGCCAGCAGCCAACCCGGGACAGGGTTCTCCTACGAGCAGTACTTC
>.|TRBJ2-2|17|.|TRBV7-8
CASSLAGGSGNTGELFF
TGTGCCAGCAGCTTAGCTGGAGGTAGTGGGAACACCGGGGAGCTGTTTTTT
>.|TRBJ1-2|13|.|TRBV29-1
CSALGHRADGYTF
TGCAGCGCCCTGGGACACCGGGCGGATGGCTACACCTTC
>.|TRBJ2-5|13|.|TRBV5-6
CASSRDVWETQYF
TGTGCCAGCAGCCGGGACGTTTGGGAGACCCAGTACTTC
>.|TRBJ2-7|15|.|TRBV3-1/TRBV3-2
CASSPARESRYEQYF
TGTGCCAGCAGCCCCGCCCGGGAATCCCGCTACGAGCAGTACTTC
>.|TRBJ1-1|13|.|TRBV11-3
CASSLGGSAEAFF
TGTGCCAGCAGCTTGGGGGGTAGCGCTGAAGCTTTCTTT
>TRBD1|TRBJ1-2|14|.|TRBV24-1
CATSDPTGRDGYTF
TGTGCCACCAGTGATCCGACAGGGAGAGATGGCTACACCTTC
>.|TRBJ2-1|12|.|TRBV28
CASSTDYNEQFF
TGTGCCAGCAGTACAGACTACAATGAGCAGTTCTTC
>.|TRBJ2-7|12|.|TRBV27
CASSSGYHEQYF
TGTGCCAGCAGTTCTGGGTATCACGAGCAGTACTTC
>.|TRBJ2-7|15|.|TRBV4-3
CASSQDRYSQYEQYF
TGCGCCAGCAGCCAAGATAGGTACAGCCAATACGAGCAGTACTTC
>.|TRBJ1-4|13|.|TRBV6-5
CASSYFSGEKLFF
TGTGCCAGCAGTTACTTCTCGGGTGAAAAACTGTTTTTT
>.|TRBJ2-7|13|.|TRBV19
CASSTRGSDEQYF
TGTGCCAGTAGTACTAGGGGGAGTGACGAGCAGTACTTC